Shown below are 23 T cell receptor beta chains from a single sample sequenced in a study of shared clonotypes between healthy human individuals. Method: immunoSEQ multiplex PCR; TCRdb's copy keeps in-frame clones and lacks some. The sample has around 1.9 million clones; around 95% are singletons. Naive-designated CD8 cells lacked CD45RO, were positively enriched for CCR7, and omitted terminally differentiated effector memory CD45RA+ cells. Specimen: naive CD8+ T cells from PBMCs. Receptors originate from a man between 18 and 29 years old in good health. Some clones in this sample may be carry-over from other donors' samples.

A word on this clone: Additional DNA sequences in this sample encode the identical CDR3. The chain is built from TRBV27 and TRBJ1-2; 9 bases are a match to TRBD1. Per germline, CDR1 MNHEY and CDR2 SMNVEV (reference sequence). This CDR3 region has 14 residues. The V and J ends lost 4 bases and 5 bases, in that order; junction bases with no gene match: 5. The CDR3 sequence: CASSSGTGFYGYTF. In nucleotides, the CDR3 is TGTGCCAGCAGTTCCGGGACAGGGTTTTATGGCTACACCTTC.

The genes are TRBV6-1 and TRBJ1-1; no definite D call. The CDR3 covers 13 residues. Trimming pared 6 bases from V and 3 bases from J, leaving 11 bases between. Germline V CDR1 and CDR2: MNHNS, SASEGT. The CDR3 DNA reads as TGTGCCAGCAGAACTACGGTATACACTGAAGCTTTCTTT. It yields the protein CASRTTVYTEAFF.

V is TRBV5-4 and J is TRBJ2-1; D is unclear. CDR3 length equals 12 residues. The V end lost 4 bases, the J end lost 8 bases, and 10 bases lay between the germline ends. Germline V gives CDR1 SGHNT, CDR2 YYREEE (reference sequence). CDR3 protein: CASSAAPHEQFF. The CDR3 DNA reads TGTGCCAGCAGCGCCGCACCCCATGAGCAGTTCTTC.

The chain is built from TRBV7-9 and TRBJ1-4; D is uncertain. Trimming took 3 bases from V and 5 from J, leaving 19 bases between them. The CDR3 contains 17 residues. Germline V CDR1 and CDR2: SEHNR, FQNEAQ (reference sequence). The CDR3 loop is CASSFEPGRSVNEKLFF. Written as DNA, the CDR3 is TGTGCCAGCAGCTTCGAACCCGGGAGGAGCGTAAATGAAAAACTGTTTTTT.

The chain is built from TRBV19 and TRBJ1-1; no clear D gene. CDR1 and CDR2 (germline): LNHDA, SQIVND (reference sequence). The CDR3 runs to 15 residues. Trimming pared 0 bases from V and 0 bases from J, leaving 8 bases between. The CDR3 protein is CASSIDSIMNTEAFF. As DNA, the CDR3 is TGTGCCAGTAGTATAGACAGTATTATGAACACTGAAGCTTTCTTT.

The CDR3 nucleotides read TGTGCCAGCTCACCATCAGGACAGGGAAAAGAGACCCAGTACTTC. Encoded protein: CASSPSGQGKETQYF. The chain links TRBV18 to TRBJ2-5; 8 bases match TRBD1. CDR1 and CDR2 from the germline V gene are KGHSH and LQKENI. The CDR3 sequence is 15 residues long. V lost 2 bases, J lost 3 bases, and 5 bases stayed unmatched.

This chain uses TRBV5-6 with TRBJ2-2; TRBD2 is a possible D gene (5 bases). Germline V gene data show CDR1 as SGHDT and CDR2 as YYEEEE. Trimming removed 4 bases at V and 1 base at J, with 11 bases between. The CDR3 covers 15 residues. The DNA of the CDR3 is TGTGCCAGCAGCCCGGAAAGCGGGAACACCGGGGAGCTGTTTTTT. It translates to CASSPESGNTGELFF. The full variable domain, rest sourced from reference TRBV5-6 and TRBJ2-2, is DAGVTQSPTHLIKTRGQQVTLRCSPKSGHDTVSWYQQALGQGPQFIFQYYEEEERQRGNFPDRFSGHQFPNYSSELNVNALLLGDSALYLCASSPESGNTGELFFGEGSRLTVL.

The chain has TRBV5-1 and TRBJ2-7; D gene uncertain. The germline gives CDR1 SGHRS, CDR2 YFSETQ. The CDR3 covers 13 residues. V lost 2 bases, J lost 1 base, and 7 bases lay in between. Written as DNA, the CDR3 is TGCGCCAGCAGCTTCGCAGCTTCCTACGAGCAGTACTTC. Translating it yields CASSFAASYEQYF.

The chain uses TRBV7-2 and TRBJ2-1, with D tentatively TRBD1 (5 bases). Germline V gives CDR1 SGHTA, CDR2 FQGNSA. The CDR3 loop spans 15 amino acids. With 3 bases removed from V and 6 bases from J, the gap between germline ends came to 15 bases. CDR3 sequence reads: CASSLLGALRNEQFF. The DNA of the CDR3 is TGTGCCAGCAGCTTGTTAGGGGCCTTGCGCAATGAGCAGTTCTTC.

This chain uses TRBV7-2 with TRBJ2-2; TRBD2 aligns across 15 bases. Germline V lookup: CDR1 SGHTA, CDR2 FQGNSA. CDR3 size: 19 residues. J was trimmed by 7 bases and V by 2 bases; bases with no gene match: 11. The CDR3: CASSLPGLAGGPGGGELFF. CDR3 coding DNA: TGTGCCAGCAGCTTACCCGGACTAGCGGGAGGGCCAGGTGGCGGGGAGCTGTTTTTT.

V and J are TRBV5-1 and TRBJ2-3; no clear D gene. This CDR3 has 16 amino acids. Between the trimmed V and J ends, which lost 0 bases and 0 bases, there was a span of 11 bases. Germline assignment: CDR1 SGHRS and CDR2 YFSETQ. Written as DNA, the CDR3 is TGCGCCAGCAGCTTGGGCGCGCTGACTAGCACAGATACGCAGTATTTT. It is translated as CASSLGALTSTDTQYF.

V usage is TRBV7-6 and J usage is TRBJ2-3; 8 bases are a match to TRBD2. CDR1 is SGHVS and CDR2 is FNYEAQ in the germline V gene. J was trimmed by 5 bases and V by 0 bases; bases with no gene match: 10. The CDR3 has 17 residues. The CDR3 sequence is CASSLAAGGGGRDTQYF. CDR3 nucleotide sequence: TGTGCCAGCAGCTTAGCGGCCGGGGGCGGGGGGAGAGATACGCAGTATTTT.

V gene TRBV7-8 combines with J gene TRBJ2-7; D gene unclear. V was clipped by 2 bases and J by 6 bases, with 11 bases between them. The CDR3 sequence is 13 residues long. Germline assignment: CDR1 SGHVS and CDR2 FQNEAQ. The CDR3 nucleotides read TGTGCCAGCAGCTTAAATAGTGGCGGCGAGCAGTACTTC. Protein product: CASSLNSGGEQYF.

The DNA for the CDR3 is TGTGCCACCAGCAGAGTACATAGTTCGAACACCGGGGAGCTGTTTTTT. Encoded protein: CATSRVHSSNTGELFF. V is TRBV15 and J is TRBJ2-2; D unresolved. CDR1 LNHNV and CDR2 YYDKDF come from the germline V gene (reference sequence). The CDR3 spans 16 residues. Trimming cost V 1 base and J 0 bases, with 9 bases left between them.

V and J are TRBV27 and TRBJ2-7; no definite D call. Trimming shortened V by 2 bases and J by 2 bases, and 16 bases separated the two germline ends. Germline values: CDR1 MNHEY, CDR2 SMNVEV (reference sequence). This CDR3 region has 16 residues. CDR3 sequence: CASSLRAGPPAYEQYF. For the CDR3, the DNA is TGTGCCAGCAGTTTACGGGCAGGACCCCCCGCCTACGAGCAGTACTTC.

The chain has TRBV5-1 and TRBJ1-1, with 7 bases lining up with TRBD1. The CDR3 length is 16 residues. The J segment lost 6 bases and the V segment lost 0 bases, leaving 11 bases of the junction unmatched. Germline CDR1 is SGHRS and CDR2 is YFSETQ. This CDR3 reads CASSLAINRGWAEAFF. For the CDR3, the DNA is TGCGCCAGCAGCTTGGCCATCAACAGGGGTTGGGCTGAAGCTTTCTTT.

The chain employs TRBV7-6 and TRBJ2-1; D is uncertain. The CDR3 contains 12 residues. The germline V gene encodes CDR1 SGHVS and CDR2 FNYEAQ. The V end was cut by 2 bases, the J end by 7 bases, with 6 bases between. CDR3 DNA: TGTGCCAGCAGCTTAACTCAGAATGAGCAGTTCTTC. Amino acids: CASSLTQNEQFF.

In the case of this clone: This sample includes further DNA sequences coding for the same CDR3. This sequence joins TRBV27 and TRBJ2-7, with TRBD2 matching over 12 bases. This CDR3 has 15 residues. Germline CDR1 is MNHEY and CDR2 is SMNVEV (reference sequence). The ends lost 5 bases at V and 2 bases at J; junction bases unmatched: 4. The CDR3 DNA follows: TGTGCCAGCAGTCCCTGGACTAGCGGGGCCTACGAGCAGTACTTC. Its translation is CASSPWTSGAYEQYF.

This chain uses TRBV5-4 with TRBJ2-1; 9 nucleotides line up with TRBD2. After removal of 0 bases from V and 10 bases from J, the junction contained 8 bases not matched to a gene. Germline values: CDR1 SGHNT, CDR2 YYREEE (reference sequence). The CDR3 contains 15 residues. CDR3 in amino acids: CASSLVSGGPAEQFF. The DNA of the CDR3 is TGTGCCAGCAGCTTGGTCAGCGGGGGGCCCGCAGAGCAGTTCTTC.

The chain joins TRBV7-9 to TRBJ2-1; 9 nucleotides match TRBD1. This CDR3 is built from 13 residues. Germline lookup yields CDR1 SEHNR and CDR2 FQNEAQ (reference sequence). After removal of 6 bases from V and 7 bases from J, the junction contained 4 bases not matched to a gene. The CDR3 spells CASSTGGINEQFF. For the CDR3, the DNA is TGTGCCAGCAGTACAGGGGGCATAAATGAGCAGTTCTTC.

The chain is built from TRBV4-1 and TRBJ2-1, with 7 bases lining up with TRBD2. CDR1 and CDR2 from the germline V gene are MGHRA and YSYEKL. This CDR3 has 16 residues. The J segment lost 2 bases and the V segment lost 0 bases, leaving 4 bases of the junction unmatched. CDR3 nucleotides: TGCGCCAGCAGCCAAGAACGCGGGAGTGCCTACAATGAGCAGTTCTTC. Translation gives CASSQERGSAYNEQFF.

This clone has more than one count but fewer than ten. This rearrangement joins TRBV16 to TRBJ1-1; tentative D call: TRBD1 (6 bases). With 3 bases removed from V and 5 bases from J, the gap between germline ends came to 16 bases. Per germline, CDR1 KGHSY and CDR2 FQNENV. This CDR3 comprises 15 residues. CDR3 DNA: TGTGCCAGCAGCCACACGGACAGCTCGGGGACTGAAGCTTTCTTT. Translation: CASSHTDSSGTEAFF.

The chain's CDR3 is CAINEGGTEAFF. The CDR3 DNA sequence: TGTGCCATCAACGAGGGAGGAACTGAAGCTTTCTTT. The chain joins TRBV10-3 to TRBJ1-1; D is uncertain. This CDR3 region has 12 residues. Germline loops: CDR1 ENHRY, CDR2 SYGVKD. V shed 7 bases and J shed 5 bases, with 11 bases lying between them.